These T cell receptor beta chains were read from a single sample in a study of T cell repertoires in cytomegalovirus infection. A single record per CDR3 protein comes from TCRdb applying MiXCR to the reads. The sample shows about 460,000 distinct CDR3 sequences, about 11% of them seen only once. The sample consisted of PBMCs. All receptors come from a human donor in good health (CMV status not recorded). Some clones in this sample may be carry-over from other donors' samples. CDR3s include the opening cysteine and the closing phenylalanine or tryptophan. D genes are given only for firm matches. Clone size is not always given. Where it is, it says once, few, many or a class for expanded clones.

TGTGCCAGCAGCTACCGGACTAGCGGGAGGTCTGGAGGAGAGACCCAGTACTTC | CASSYRTSGRSGGETQYF | TRBJ2-5 | many | TRBV5-4 | TRBD2
TGTGCCAGCAGCTCGCCTCCTTACGGGGAGCTGTTTTTT | CASSSPPYGELFF | TRBJ2-2 | many | TRBV7-2 | .
TGTGCCAGTTCCGGGGAATTCGGAAATCAGCCCCAGCATTTT | CASSGEFGNQPQHF | TRBJ1-5 | many | TRBV12-3/TRBV12-4 | .
TGTGCCAGCAGTGAATGGTATGGGACGAACACTGAAGCTTTCTTT | CASSEWYGTNTEAFF | TRBJ1-1 | . | TRBV25-1 | .
TGTGCCAGCAGCCAAGTAGTCGGACTGCAAGAGACCCAGTACTTC | CASSQVVGLQETQYF | TRBJ2-5 | many | TRBV7-3 | .
TGTGCCAGCAGTTTATCTGGGGACGGAGATGAAGCTTTCTTT | CASSLSGDGDEAFF | TRBJ1-1 | . | TRBV27 | .
TGTGCCAGCAGTCCGGGATCCCTCCAGCATTTT | CASSPGSLQHF | TRBJ1-5 | . | TRBV28 | .
TGTGCCAGCAGCTCACAACCGAACACTGAAGCTTTCTTT | CASSSQPNTEAFF | TRBJ1-1 | many | TRBV7-3 | .
TGCAGTGCTGTTATAGCGGGGGGGTACAATGAGCAGTTCTTC | CSAVIAGGYNEQFF | TRBJ2-1 | . | TRBV20-1 | TRBD2
TGCAGTGCTAGAGATCCCCAACGCGCTGGGCCTAATGAAAAACTGTTTTTT | CSARDPQRAGPNEKLFF | TRBJ1-4 | . | TRBV20-1 | .
TGTGCCAGCAGCCTCCGGACTAGCCTAGGTAATCCTGGGGAGCTGTTTTTT | CASSLRTSLGNPGELFF | TRBJ2-2 | once | TRBV9 | TRBD2
TGCAGTGCCCCGGCGGGAGGAATAATAGGGAATGAGCAGTTCTTC | CSAPAGGIIGNEQFF | TRBJ2-1 | many | TRBV20-1 | TRBD2
TGCGCCAACAGCTTGGGACCTCGGACAGGGAACACCGGGGAGCTGTTTTTT | CANSLGPRTGNTGELFF | TRBJ2-2 | . | TRBV5-1 | TRBD1
TGTGCCAGCAGTTTAGTACTGACAGACCAAGGGGGCTACACCTTC | CASSLVLTDQGGYTF | TRBJ1-2 | many | TRBV12-3/TRBV12-4 | .
TGCAGTGTTACGGGAGGTGAGCAGTTCTTC | CSVTGGEQFF | TRBJ2-1 | few | TRBV20-1 | TRBD2
TGCAGCGGGCGACAGGGTGGTTGGCTGTTTTTT | CSGRQGGWLFF | TRBJ2-2 | few | TRBV29-1 | TRBD1
TGTGCCAGCAGCACGTCCGGCAAACTGTTTTTT | CASSTSGKLFF | TRBJ1-4 | many | TRBV7-9 | .
TGTGCCAGCAATCCACAGGGGGCTGGGGATGAGCAGTTCTTC | CASNPQGAGDEQFF | TRBJ2-1 | many | TRBV2 | TRBD1
TGTGCCATCAGCCGGGACAGGGGTAACACTGAAGCTTTCTTT | CAISRDRGNTEAFF | TRBJ1-1 | many | TRBV10-3 | TRBD1
TGTGCCAGCAGTCCGGGGGCAGGGGTTCCAAACACCATATATTTT | CASSPGAGVPNTIYF | TRBJ1-3 | many | TRBV7-2 | .
TGTGCCAGCAGCTTACGTCGGGGACAGTTCGTTGCTGGAAACACCATATATTTT | CASSLRRGQFVAGNTIYF | TRBJ1-3 | many | TRBV11-2 | TRBD1
TGTGCCAGCACGACAGGCGGGGGGCCTCGGGAGACCCAGTACTTC | CASTTGGGPRETQYF | TRBJ2-5 | many | TRBV7-2 | TRBD2